The clone carrying this TCR beta chain was seen a handful of times. The length of the CDR3 is 11 residues. Germline V gives CDR1 SQVTM, CDR2 ANQGSEA. The ends were cut back, 2 bases at V and 6 bases at J, with 7 bases in the middle. One entry per CDR3 protein results from TCRdb running MiXCR on the 5' RACE reads. The sample includes 130,000 to 150,000 distinct CDR3 sequences, 15% to 20% of them seen just once. The data were obtained in a study of T-cell memory formation after mild COVID-19. The sample comprised PBMCs or a T cell subset sorted from them (not recorded which). The clonotype comes from an adult woman who had mild COVID-19 (a few samples of this study predate the infection). Cell type and time point are not known. J is TRBJ1-1 and V is TRBV29-1; D ambiguous. Here the CDR3 DNA reads TGCAGCGTTGAACGGCAGTCTGAAGCTTTCTTT. Its translation is CSVERQSEAFF.